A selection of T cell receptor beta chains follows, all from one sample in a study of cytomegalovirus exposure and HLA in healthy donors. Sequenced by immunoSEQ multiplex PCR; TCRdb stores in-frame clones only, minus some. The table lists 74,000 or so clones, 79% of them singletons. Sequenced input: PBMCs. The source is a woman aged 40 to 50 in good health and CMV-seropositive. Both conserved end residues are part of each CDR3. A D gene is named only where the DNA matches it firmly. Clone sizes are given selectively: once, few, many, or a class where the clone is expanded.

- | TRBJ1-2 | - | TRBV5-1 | CASSLESVDGYTF | TGCGCCAGCAGCTTGGAGTCAGTGGATGGCTACACCTTC
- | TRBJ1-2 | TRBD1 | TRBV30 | CAWMAPGGYGYTF | TGTGCCTGGATGGCCCCAGGGGGCTATGGCTACACCTTC
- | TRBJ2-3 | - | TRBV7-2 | CASSSSSGVTQYF | TGTGCCAGCAGCTCATCCTCCGGGGTTACGCAGTATTTT
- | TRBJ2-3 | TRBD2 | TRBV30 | CAWGRGTTDTQYF | TGTGCCTGGGGGCGGGGGACCACAGATACGCAGTATTTT
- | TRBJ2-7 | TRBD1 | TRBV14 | CASSLGQGGQYF | TGTGCCAGCAGTCTCGGACAGGGCGGGCAGTACTTC
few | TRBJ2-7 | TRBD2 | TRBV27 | CASSPQRGVSYEQYF | TGTGCCAGCAGCCCACAGCGGGGGGTCTCTTACGAGCAGTACTTC
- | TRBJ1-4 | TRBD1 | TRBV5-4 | CASNRDRGEKLFF | TGTGCCAGCAACAGAGACAGGGGGGAAAAACTGTTTTTT
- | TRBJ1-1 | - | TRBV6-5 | CASSEAGATEAFF | TGTGCCAGCAGTGAAGCTGGAGCGACTGAAGCTTTCTTT
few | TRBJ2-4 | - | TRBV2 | CASSEWRGRGKNIQYF | TGTGCCAGCAGTGAGTGGCGGGGTCGGGGCAAAAACATTCAGTACTTC
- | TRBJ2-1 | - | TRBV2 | CASFATYSYNEQFF | TGTGCCAGCTTCGCGACATACTCCTACAATGAGCAGTTCTTC
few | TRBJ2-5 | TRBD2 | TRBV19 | CASSGRTLAGRETQYF | TGTGCCAGTAGTGGACGGACGCTAGCGGGAAGGGAGACCCAGTACTTC
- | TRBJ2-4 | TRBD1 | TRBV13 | CASSLLSTGLAKNIQYF | TGTGCCAGCAGCTTACTTTCGACAGGGTTAGCCAAAAACATTCAGTACTTC
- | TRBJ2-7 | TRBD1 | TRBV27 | CASSGSGTGIYEQYF | TGTGCCAGCAGTGGCTCCGGGACAGGGATCTACGAGCAGTACTTC
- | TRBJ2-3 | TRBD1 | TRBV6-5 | CASSPQPGQPTF | TGTGCCAGCAGTCCACAGCCGGGACAGCCTACATTT
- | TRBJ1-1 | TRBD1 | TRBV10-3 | CAISRTGTANTEAFF | TGTGCCATCAGTAGAACCGGGACAGCGAACACTGAAGCTTTCTTT
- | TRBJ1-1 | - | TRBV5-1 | CASSLVGGTLNTEAFF | TGCGCCAGCAGCTTGGTTGGCGGGACCCTGAACACTGAAGCTTTCTTT
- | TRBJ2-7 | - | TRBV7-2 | CASSLAGQDYEQYF | TGTGCCAGCAGCTTAGCGGGCCAGGACTACGAGCAGTACTTC
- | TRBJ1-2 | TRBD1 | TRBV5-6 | CASSLRRTGSLNYGYTF | TGTGCCAGCAGCTTGAGGAGGACAGGGAGTCTTAACTATGGCTACACCTTC
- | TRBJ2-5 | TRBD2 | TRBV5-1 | CASSRLWTSGGQETQYF | TGCGCCAGCAGCAGACTGTGGACTAGCGGGGGGCAAGAGACCCAGTACTTC
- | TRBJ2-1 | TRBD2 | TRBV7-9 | CASTQTSGTYNEQFF | TGTGCCAGCACCCAGACTAGCGGGACCTACAATGAGCAGTTCTTC
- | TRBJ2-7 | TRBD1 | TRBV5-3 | CARAQGTLIEQYF | TGTGCCAGAGCACAGGGGACCTTGATTGAGCAGTACTTC
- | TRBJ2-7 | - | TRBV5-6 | CASSFPIASSEQYF | TGTGCCAGCAGCTTCCCAATCGCTAGCAGCGAGCAGTACTTC
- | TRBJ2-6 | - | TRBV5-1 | CASSRQAGANVLTF | TGCGCCAGCAGCCGTCAGGCTGGGGCCAACGTCCTGACTTTC
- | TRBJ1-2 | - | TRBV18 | CASSLAEYGYTF | TGTGCCAGCTCACTGGCGGAATATGGCTACACCTTC
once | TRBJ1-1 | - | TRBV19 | CASSLPGGASGTEAFF | TGTGCCAGTAGCCTTCCGGGGGGGGCATCGGGCACTGAAGCTTTCTTT
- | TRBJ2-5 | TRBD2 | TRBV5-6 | CASSLATSGEETQYF | TGTGCCAGCAGCTTGGCGACTAGCGGGGAGGAGACCCAGTACTTC
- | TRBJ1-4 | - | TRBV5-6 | CASSLRQANEKLFF | TGTGCCAGCAGCTTGAGACAGGCTAATGAAAAACTGTTTTTT
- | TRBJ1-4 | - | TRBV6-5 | CASSPKQGRNEKLFF | TGTGCCAGCAGTCCTAAACAGGGAAGGAATGAAAAACTGTTTTTT
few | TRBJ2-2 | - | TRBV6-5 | CASSKTGNTGELFF | TGTGCCAGCAGTAAGACAGGGAACACCGGGGAGCTGTTTTTT
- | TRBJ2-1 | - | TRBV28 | CASSPTGVAYTMKQFF | TGTGCCAGCAGTCCGACAGGCGTAGCTTATACAATGAAGCAGTTCTTC